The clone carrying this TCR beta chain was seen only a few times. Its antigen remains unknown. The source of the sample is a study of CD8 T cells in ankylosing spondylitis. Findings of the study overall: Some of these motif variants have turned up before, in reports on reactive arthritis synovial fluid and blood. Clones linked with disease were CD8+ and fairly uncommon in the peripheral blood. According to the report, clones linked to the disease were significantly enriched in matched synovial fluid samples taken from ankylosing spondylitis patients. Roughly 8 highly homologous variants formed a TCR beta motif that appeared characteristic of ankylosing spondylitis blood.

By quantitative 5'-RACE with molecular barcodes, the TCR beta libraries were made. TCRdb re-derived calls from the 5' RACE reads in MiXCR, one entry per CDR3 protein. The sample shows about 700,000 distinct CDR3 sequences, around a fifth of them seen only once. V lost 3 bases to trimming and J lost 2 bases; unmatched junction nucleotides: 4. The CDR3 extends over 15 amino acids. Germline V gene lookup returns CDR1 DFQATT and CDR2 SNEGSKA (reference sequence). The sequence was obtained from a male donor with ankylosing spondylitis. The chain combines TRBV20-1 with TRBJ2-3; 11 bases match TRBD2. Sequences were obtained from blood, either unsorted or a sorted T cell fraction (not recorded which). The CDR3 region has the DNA TGCAGTGCTAGTCTAGCGGGGGGAACCACAGATACGCAGTATTTT. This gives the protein CSASLAGGTTDTQYF.